What follows are 14 T cell receptor beta chains derived from one specimen sequenced in a study of read filtering for tumor transcriptome and immune sequencing. The library was built from roughly 400 ng RNA with molecular barcoded adaptors for alpha/delta and beta/gamma chains. TCRdb ran MiXCR on the reads and lists one entry per CDR3 protein. The data show 48,000 or so distinct CDR3 sequences, approximately 18% seen once. Sequencing was performed on a population of CD138-negative cells sorted from bone marrow. The receptors were gathered from a donor aged 40 or older with multiple myeloma.

This clonotype was detected ten times or more. The chain is built from TRBV7-2 and TRBJ2-6; no clear D. This CDR3 comprises 14 residues. Germline V gene sequence: CDR1 SGHTA, CDR2 FQGNSA. Trimming removed 8 bases from V and 0 bases from J, with 8 bases in between. The CDR3: CASRPNSGANVLTF. The CDR3 DNA sequence: TGTGCCAGCCGCCCAAACTCTGGGGCCAACGTCCTGACTTTC. The full variable domain, in which reference TRBV7-2 and TRBJ2-6 provide the parts outside the CDR3, is GAGVSQSPSNKVTEKGKDVELRCDPISGHTALYWYRQSLGQGLEFLIYFQGNSAPDKSGLPSDRFSAERTGGSVSTLTIQRTQQEDSAVYLCASRPNSGANVLTFGAGSRLTVL.

The table lists this clonotype with many counts. The chain joins TRBV5-1 to TRBJ1-5; the D gene is possibly TRBD1 (5 bases). The CDR3 is made up of 14 amino acids. Germline CDR1 and CDR2: SGHRS and YFSETQ. V gave up 4 bases and J gave up 4 bases, with 12 bases separating them. CDR3 region: CASSMGTENQPQHF. The CDR3 coding sequence is TGCGCCAGCAGCATGGGGACGGAGAATCAGCCCCAGCATTTT.

This clonotype was detected many times. The V gene is TRBV7-9, the J gene TRBJ1-1; 7 bases match TRBD1. V trimming: 1 base; J trimming: 0 bases; junction bases outside the gene matches: 17. CDR1 SEHNR and CDR2 FQNEAQ come from the germline V gene (reference sequence). The CDR3 loop spans 20 amino acids. CDR3 region: CASSLDFLRLNRGMNTEAFF. CDR3 in DNA: TGTGCCAGCAGCTTAGACTTCCTGCGGCTGAACAGGGGTATGAACACTGAAGCTTTCTTT.

This clonotype was found many times. The rearrangement links TRBV6-2 or TRBV6-3 to TRBJ2-7; 16 bases are a match to TRBD2. V was pared by 2 bases and J by 5 bases, with 3 bases of the junction left unmatched. This CDR3 has 16 amino acids. Germline V lookup: CDR1 MNHEY, CDR2 SVGEGT. The CDR3 coding sequence is TGTGCCAGCAGTTACACGGGACTAGCGGGAGGGAACGAGCAGTACTTC. Translation gives CASSYTGLAGGNEQYF.

This clonotype was recorded many times. The gene calls are TRBV29-1 and TRBJ1-3; no firm D call. Trimming took 6 bases from V and 0 from J, leaving 9 bases between them. CDR3 length equals 13 residues. The germline CDR1 and CDR2 sequences are SQVTM and ANQGSEA. The CDR3 sequence is CSVRGSSGNTIYF. The CDR3 DNA reads as TGCAGCGTGAGAGGAAGCTCTGGAAACACCATATATTTT.

Concerning this clonotype itself: Compared with germline, one end of the junction differs, possibly owing to a read error. This chain uses TRBV29-1 with TRBJ1-1; 8 nucleotides agree with TRBD1. Germline V lookup: CDR1 SQVTM, CDR2 ANQGSEA. CDR3 size: 11 residues. The CDR3 region has the DNA TGCAGCGGACAGGGGCGGACTGAAGCTTGCTTT. Translating gives CSGQGRTEACF.

To note about this clonotype: Given a much more abundant clone one base away, this may be a read error. V usage is TRBV24-1 and J usage is TRBJ2-2; D is possibly TRBD2 (5 bases). The CDR3 is 14 residues long. Germline values: CDR1 KGHDR, CDR2 SFDVKD. CDR3 amino acids: CATSDTRTTGKLFF. The CDR3 DNA follows: TGTGCCACCAGTGATACCAGGACCACCGGGAAGCTGTTTTTT.

In regard to this clonotype: The junction does not match germline at one end; this may be a read error. The rearrangement links TRBV25-1 to TRBJ2-1; 13 bases agree with TRBD2. The CDR3 covers 16 residues. The germline V gene encodes CDR1 MGHDK and CDR2 SYGVNS. Written as DNA, the CDR3 is TGTGACAGCAGTGGTACTAGCGGGAGGGCATTCAATGAGCAGTTCTTC. Its translation is CDSSGTSGRAFNEQFF. Together with reference TRBV25-1 and TRBJ2-1, the CDR3 gives the full variable domain: EADIYQTPRYLVIGTGKKITLECSQTMGHDKMYWYQQDPGMELHLIHYSYGVNSTEKGDLSSESTVSRIRTEHFPLTLESARPSHTSQYLCDSSGTSGRAFNEQFFGPGTRLTVL.

A remark on this clonotype: Since the CDR3 does not end with the conserved phenylalanine or tryptophan, this likely comes from a read error. For the CDR3, the DNA is TGTGCCGGCAGCTTAGCAGGGGCAGAGACCCAGTACATC. It translates to CAGSLAGAETQYI. The V call is TRBV7-9, the J call TRBJ2-5; the D gene is possibly TRBD1 (6 bases). Germline CDR1 reads SEHNR; CDR2 reads FQNEAQ (reference sequence). The CDR3 runs to 13 residues.

In this sample, this clonotype turned up many times. This rearrangement joins TRBV5-1 to TRBJ2-2; D unclear. Germline V gives CDR1 SGHRS, CDR2 YFSETQ. The V end lost 0 bases, the J end lost 3 bases, and 6 bases lay between the germline ends. This CDR3 spans 14 amino acids. The CDR3 coding sequence is TGCGCCAGCAGCTTGGTTGAGGACACCGGGGAGCTGTTTTTT. It codes for CASSLVEDTGELFF.

This clonotype was observed many times. The chain links TRBV5-1 to TRBJ2-1, with no clear D. CDR1 is SGHRS, CDR2 YFSETQ, per germline. This CDR3 is built from 14 residues. V was trimmed by 0 bases and J by 7 bases, leaving 11 bases between them. CDR3 sequence: CASSLDSVHNEQFF. CDR3 nucleotide sequence: TGCGCCAGCAGCTTGGACTCAGTACATAATGAGCAGTTCTTC.

J is TRBJ2-5 and V is TRBV28, with D perhaps assigned TRBD1 or TRBD2 (6 bases each). V lost 2 bases to trimming and J lost 3 bases, with 22 bases between them. The CDR3 is 18 residues long. Germline V lookup: CDR1 MDHEN, CDR2 SYDVKM. In nucleotides, the CDR3 is TGTGCCAGCAGTTTACCGGGACTCCGGAGGGGGGTGGAAGAGACCCAGTACTTC. Translated: CASSLPGLRRGVEETQYF.

The rearrangement joins TRBV20-1 to TRBJ2-3, with a possible D match to TRBD2 (6 bases). Between the trimmed V and J ends, which lost 5 bases and 2 bases, there was a span of 17 bases. The CDR3 spans 15 residues. CDR1 DFQATT and CDR2 SNEGSKA come from the germline V gene (reference sequence). The CDR3 nucleotides read TGCAGTGCTTCCGGGACTGCGGGAACCACAGATACGCAGTATTTT. This gives the protein CSASGTAGTTDTQYF.

This clonotype was detected ten times or more. V is TRBV11-2 and J is TRBJ1-5, with D maybe TRBD1 (5 bases). This CDR3 is built from 14 residues. Trimming pared 5 bases from V and 5 bases from J, leaving 13 bases between. The V gene's germline CDR1 is SGHAT and CDR2 FQNNGV. CDR3 DNA: TGTGCCAGCAGCCGGGAACAGGACTATCAGCCCCAGCATTTT. It is translated as CASSREQDYQPQHF.